Listed below are T cell receptor beta chains from one sample, sequenced in a study of blood T cell repertoires in COVID-19. The repertoire was sequenced with immunoSEQ multiplex PCR; TCRdb's copy has only in-frame clones and lacks some. Of around 250,000 clones in the sample, 85% to 90% were seen once. Input material: peripheral blood. The source is a woman in her thirties or forties who had recovered from COVID-19. CDR3s include the opening cysteine and the closing phenylalanine or tryptophan. The order of the fields is D gene, V gene, clone size, J gene, CDR3 DNA, CDR3 protein. A D gene is named only where the DNA matches it firmly. Rows may omit the clone size; those that give it use once, few, many or a size class.

D gene: NA; V gene: TRBV19; clone size: NA; J gene: TRBJ1-4; CDR3 DNA: TGTGCCAGTAGTATACCCAGTGAAAAACTGTTTTTT; CDR3 protein: CASSIPSEKLFF
D gene: NA; V gene: TRBV27; clone size: NA; J gene: TRBJ2-3; CDR3 DNA: TGTGCCAGCAGTTGGCTGGCTCACCATACGCAGTATTTT; CDR3 protein: CASSWLAHHTQYF
D gene: NA; V gene: TRBV6-2/TRBV6-3; clone size: once; J gene: TRBJ1-5; CDR3 DNA: TGTGCCAGCAGTTACACGGGAGAGTGGCGGCCCCAGCATTTT; CDR3 protein: CASSYTGEWRPQHF
D gene: TRBD2; V gene: TRBV11-1; clone size: NA; J gene: TRBJ2-5; CDR3 DNA: TGTGCCAGCACAGAACGACTAGCGGGGGGGACCCAGTACTTC; CDR3 protein: CASTERLAGGTQYF
D gene: TRBD1; V gene: TRBV7-8; clone size: NA; J gene: TRBJ2-5; CDR3 DNA: TGTGCCAGCAGCTTAGGGCCAGGGGGCGGTATCGAGACCCAGTACTTC; CDR3 protein: CASSLGPGGGIETQYF
D gene: TRBD1; V gene: TRBV19; clone size: NA; J gene: TRBJ1-6; CDR3 DNA: TGTGCCAGTATGGCAGGGGGGAGCTCCTATAATTCACCCCTCCACTTT; CDR3 protein: CASMAGGSSYNSPLHF
D gene: NA; V gene: TRBV4-1; clone size: NA; J gene: TRBJ1-2; CDR3 DNA: TGCGCCAGCAGCCAAGACCGGGGGGGCCGGTCGGCTTATGGCTACACCTTC; CDR3 protein: CASSQDRGGRSAYGYTF
D gene: TRBD1; V gene: TRBV4-1; clone size: few; J gene: TRBJ1-3; CDR3 DNA: TGCGCCAGCAGCCATCCTTGGGGACAGGACTCTGGAAACACCATATATTTT; CDR3 protein: CASSHPWGQDSGNTIYF
D gene: NA; V gene: TRBV29-1; clone size: once; J gene: TRBJ1-5; CDR3 DNA: TGCAGCGTTCAGGGTCGCAATCAGCCCCAGCATTTT; CDR3 protein: CSVQGRNQPQHF
D gene: TRBD1; V gene: TRBV29-1; clone size: once; J gene: TRBJ1-2; CDR3 DNA: TGCAGCGTTCCGACAGGGGGCAGGAGAATACCCTATGGCTACACCTTC; CDR3 protein: CSVPTGGRRIPYGYTF
D gene: NA; V gene: TRBV21-1; clone size: NA; J gene: TRBJ1-1; CDR3 DNA: TGTGCCAGCAGTTGTTTGGTATACGTCAAGGAAGGAGGCAACAGTGAAGCTTTCTTT; CDR3 protein: CASSCLVYVKEGGNSEAFF
D gene: TRBD2; V gene: TRBV6-5; clone size: NA; J gene: TRBJ2-1; CDR3 DNA: TGTGCCAGCAGTTACTCGGAAGCGGGGGAGCAGTTCTTC; CDR3 protein: CASSYSEAGEQFF
D gene: NA; V gene: TRBV12-5; clone size: NA; J gene: TRBJ1-4; CDR3 DNA: TGTGCTAGTGCGTCAGCGAGAGGGCAGCCTAATGAAAAACTGTTTTTT; CDR3 protein: CASASARGQPNEKLFF
D gene: NA; V gene: TRBV9; clone size: NA; J gene: TRBJ1-3; CDR3 DNA: TGTGCCAGCAGCCCCGGGGGTTCCTCTGGAAACACCATATATTTT; CDR3 protein: CASSPGGSSGNTIYF
D gene: NA; V gene: TRBV27; clone size: NA; J gene: TRBJ2-7; CDR3 DNA: TGTGCCAGCAGTTTCTACCCCCAGGGAACCCACGAGCAGTACTTC; CDR3 protein: CASSFYPQGTHEQYF
D gene: TRBD1; V gene: TRBV3-1/TRBV3-2; clone size: NA; J gene: TRBJ2-2; CDR3 DNA: TGTGCCAGCAGCCGTGGACAGGGGGCAGGGGAGCTGTTTTTT; CDR3 protein: CASSRGQGAGELFF
D gene: TRBD2; V gene: TRBV9; clone size: NA; J gene: TRBJ2-1; CDR3 DNA: TGTGCCAGCAGCGGCCGGGGACTAGGTGGCAATGAGCAGTTCTTC; CDR3 protein: CASSGRGLGGNEQFF
D gene: TRBD1; V gene: TRBV18; clone size: NA; J gene: TRBJ1-1; CDR3 DNA: TGTGCCAGCTCCCGGGACAGGGACACTGAAGCTTTCTTT; CDR3 protein: CASSRDRDTEAFF
D gene: NA; V gene: TRBV7-2; clone size: NA; J gene: TRBJ2-2; CDR3 DNA: TGTGCCAGCAGCCTGGGTTTAGACCAGGGCGGGGAGCTGTTTTTT; CDR3 protein: CASSLGLDQGGELFF
D gene: NA; V gene: TRBV7-2; clone size: NA; J gene: TRBJ2-5; CDR3 DNA: TGTGCCAGCAGCTCTAGGGGTCTGGGGATGGTGACCCAGTACTTC; CDR3 protein: CASSSRGLGMVTQYF